This TCR beta chain was sequenced during a study of siplizumab effects on memory and regulatory T cells. Overall study findings and caveats: Unstimulated subsets captured only a minor fraction of alloreactive clones. Naive T cells looked more diverse than memory cells and looked like major alloresponse contributors. Treg-derived clones made up an average of roughly 70% of mappable alloreactive CD4+ clones with siplizumab and over 25% in controls. Alloreactive sequences traceable to unstimulated CD4+ memory cells declined significantly under siplizumab.

Using immunoSEQ multiplex PCR, the repertoire was profiled, and TCRdb retains in-frame clones only, with some absent. The sample yields under 70,000 clones, around 80% seen once. The CDR3 runs to 13 residues. The V end was cut by 0 bases, the J end by 3 bases, with 7 bases between. Germline CDR1 reads SGHRS; CDR2 reads YFSETQ. Turning to this clone: What it binds is unknown.

The chain joins TRBV5-1 to TRBJ2-7; D could derive from TRBD1 or TRBD2 (5 bases each). The source material was memory CD4+ T cells sorted from blood. The TCR originated in a human donor in good health. CDR3 amino acids: CASSLGDDYEQYF. CDR3 DNA sequence: TGCGCCAGCAGCTTGGGGGACGACTACGAGCAGTACTTC.